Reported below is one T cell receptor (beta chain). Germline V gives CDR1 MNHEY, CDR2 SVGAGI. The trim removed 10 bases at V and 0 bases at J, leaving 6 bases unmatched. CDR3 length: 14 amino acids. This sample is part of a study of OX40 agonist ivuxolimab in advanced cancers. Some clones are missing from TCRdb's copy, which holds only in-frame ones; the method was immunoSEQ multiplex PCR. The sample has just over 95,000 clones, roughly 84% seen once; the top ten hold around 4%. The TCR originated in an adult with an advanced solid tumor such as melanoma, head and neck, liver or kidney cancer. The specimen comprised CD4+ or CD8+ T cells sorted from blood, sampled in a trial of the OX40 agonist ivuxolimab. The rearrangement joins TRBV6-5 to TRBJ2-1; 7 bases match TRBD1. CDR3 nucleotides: TGTGCCACCAAGACAGGGCGCTCCTACAATGAGCAGTTCTTC. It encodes CATKTGRSYNEQFF.